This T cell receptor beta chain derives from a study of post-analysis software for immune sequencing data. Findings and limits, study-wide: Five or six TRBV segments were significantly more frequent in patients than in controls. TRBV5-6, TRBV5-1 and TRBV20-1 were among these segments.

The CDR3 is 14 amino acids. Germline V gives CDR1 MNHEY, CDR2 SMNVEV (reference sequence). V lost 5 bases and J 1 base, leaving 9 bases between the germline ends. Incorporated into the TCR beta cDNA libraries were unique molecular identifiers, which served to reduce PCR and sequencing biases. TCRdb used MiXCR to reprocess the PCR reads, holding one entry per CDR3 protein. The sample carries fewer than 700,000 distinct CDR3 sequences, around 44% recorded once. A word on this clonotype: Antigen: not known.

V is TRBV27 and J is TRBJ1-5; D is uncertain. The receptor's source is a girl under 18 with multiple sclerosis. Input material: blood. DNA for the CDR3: TGTGCCAGCAGTCCGGGTTGGAGCAATCAGCCCCAGCATTTT. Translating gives CASSPGWSNQPQHF.